This TCR beta chain is from a study of human T cells and chemical hapten exposure. On the study more broadly: Patients were mainly female, each with alopecia areata, totalis or universalis.

Time point of the sample: patch test 1, 2 weeks after DPC sensitization. Treatment in this sample: therapeutic diphenylcyclopropenone sensitization with weekly scalp DPC. TCRdb re-derived calls from the RACE reads in MiXCR, one entry per CDR3 protein. The data contain around 190,000 distinct CDR3 sequences, 20% to 25% of them singletons. Details on this clonotype: Its antigen is not identified.

Notes on the study in general: DPC sensitization did not alter TCRs above 1 in 1000 frequency.

Germline CDR1 and CDR2: SNHLY and FYNNEI. The CDR3 is made up of 15 amino acids. V lost 3 bases to trimming and J lost 2 bases, with 12 bases between them. The sequences come from whole blood, collected in connection with sensitization to the hapten diphenylcyclopropenone (DPC). This receptor was identified in a woman in her forties or fifties with alopecia areata. Some clones in this sample may be carry-over from other donors' samples. The genes are TRBV2 and TRBJ2-3, with D possibly matching TRBD1 (5 bases). This CDR3 reads CASSDRGHPTDTQYF. CDR3 DNA: TGTGCCAGCAGTGATAGAGGACACCCCACAGATACGCAGTATTTT.